This TCR beta chain was recovered during a study of blood T cell repertoires in COVID-19 (dated by TCRdb to 2019 to 2021). Looking at the study overall: Collaborator samples came from the United States, Italy and Spain and covered acute and convalescent phases of COVID-19. The material from the prospective study consisted of cDNA or gDNA derived from T cells, B-cell-depleted T cells, or PBMCs. A de-identified subject ID, COVID-19 status, age in years and sex were almost always included in the sample metadata. Where available, HLA class I and class II types were taken from metadata supplied by the sample provider and were not determined by assay-based typing. The repertoires were released in a freely available public database intended as a resource for research on the immune response to SARS-CoV-2. The dataset comprised deeply sampled blood TCRbeta repertoires from subjects exposed to, actively infected with, or recovered from COVID-19. Samples were obtained from the ongoing ImmuneRACE study (first 160 participants) and from over a thousand subjects provided by 6 global collaborators.

Overall results and qualifications from the work: How much clinical and demographic metadata was included differed by source and by participant, and the metadata was provided uncurated.

TCRbeta CDR3 regions were amplified from genomic DNA by means of the immunoSEQ Assay, a bias-controlled multiplex PCR. The study's own analysis went as follows. Within the assay, amplification of reference gene primers was used to estimate how many nucleated cells each sample contained. To quantify the absolute abundance of each unique TCRbeta CDR3 rearrangement, sequence reads were collapsed and filtered. For each sample, productive Simpson clonality was calculated as the square root of Simpson's diversity index across productive rearrangements. This is the immuneACCESS table as TCRdb keeps it, with only in-frame sequences that have V and J called. A part of the clones is gone; compared with another copy, unresolved V genes explain less than half, and the rest is unexplained. The V and J calls and clone size are taken from that table; D and trimming were inferred from the DNA. The sample has about 50,000 clones on record, roughly nine tenths of them singletons. Jointly, the top ten make up approximately 4% of the sample.

Each collaborating institution followed its own protocols to collect whole blood in K2EDTA tubes. For TCRbeta analysis, collaborators shipped samples in one of three forms: frozen whole blood, isolated PBMCs, or DNA extracted from either of those sample types. Concerning this clone: Its target antigen remains unknown. No base qualities exist here, and no much larger clone lies one base off it.

The receptor comes from a human donor in a cohort sampled during active COVID-19. What was sequenced was peripheral blood.

The CDR3 loop reads CASSQVLVDTQYF. The nucleotides read TGTGCCAGCAGCCAAGTCTTAGTGGATACGCAGTATTTT. This receptor chain uses TRBV3-1 (or the pseudogene TRBV3-2) and TRBJ2-3, with no confident D gene call. Reading the germline V gene (reference sequence) gives CDR1 LGHDT and CDR2 YNNKEL. The CDR3 runs 13 residues from the cysteine to the phenylalanine. The only DNA kept is the CDR3, 39 bases in frame from the first base. The germline ends are 8 bases apart after V is trimmed by 1 base and J by 6 bases.